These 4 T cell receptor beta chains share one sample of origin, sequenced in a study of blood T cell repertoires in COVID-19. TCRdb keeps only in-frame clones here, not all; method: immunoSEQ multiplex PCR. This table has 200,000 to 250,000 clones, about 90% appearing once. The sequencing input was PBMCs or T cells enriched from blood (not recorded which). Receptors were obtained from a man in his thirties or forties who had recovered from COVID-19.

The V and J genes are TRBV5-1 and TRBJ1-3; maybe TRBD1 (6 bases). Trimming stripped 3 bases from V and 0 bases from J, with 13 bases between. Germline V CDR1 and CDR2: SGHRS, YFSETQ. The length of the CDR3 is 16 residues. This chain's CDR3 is CASSSETGSSGNTIYF. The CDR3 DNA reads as TGCGCCAGCAGCTCAGAGACAGGCAGCTCTGGAAACACCATATATTTT.

This chain's CDR3 is CASSVSGSLSYNEQFF. In nucleotides, the CDR3 is TGTGCCAGCAGCGTTAGCGGGAGCCTCTCCTACAATGAGCAGTTCTTC. The J gene is TRBJ2-1, the V gene TRBV9, with 9 positions matching TRBD2. The J segment lost 0 bases and the V segment lost 2 bases, leaving 3 bases of the junction unmatched. In germline, CDR1 is SGDLS, CDR2 YYNGEE. The CDR3 sequence is 16 residues long.

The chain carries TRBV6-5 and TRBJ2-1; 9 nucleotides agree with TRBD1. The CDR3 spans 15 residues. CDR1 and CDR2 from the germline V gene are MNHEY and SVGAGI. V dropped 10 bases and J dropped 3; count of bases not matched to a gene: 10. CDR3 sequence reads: CATFSWTGVYNEQFF. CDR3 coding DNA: TGTGCCACCTTCTCTTGGACAGGGGTCTACAATGAGCAGTTCTTC.

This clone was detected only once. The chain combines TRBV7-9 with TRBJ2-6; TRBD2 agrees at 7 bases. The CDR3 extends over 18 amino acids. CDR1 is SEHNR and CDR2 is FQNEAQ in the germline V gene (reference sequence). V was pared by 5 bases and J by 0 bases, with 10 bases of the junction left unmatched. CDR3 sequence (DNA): TGTGCCAGCAGCCGAAGGGGAGGGCTTAGCTCTGGGGCCAACGTCCTGACTTTC. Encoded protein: CASSRRGGLSSGANVLTF. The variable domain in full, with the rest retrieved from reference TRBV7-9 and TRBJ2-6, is DTGVSQNPRHKITKRGQNVTFRCDPISEHNRLYWYRQTLGQGPEFLTYFQNEAQLEKSRLLSDRFSAERPKGSFSTLEIQRTEQGDSAMYLCASSRRGGLSSGANVLTFGAGSRLTVL.